This TCR beta chain originates from a study of cytomegalovirus exposure and HLA in healthy donors. Study-level points and caveats: Associated with cytomegalovirus, according to the listing, were 170 or so TCR beta chains.

The germline V gene encodes CDR1 SGDLS and CDR2 YYNGEE. V lost 4 bases, J lost 4 bases, and 11 bases lay in between. This CDR3 region has 14 residues. On this clone itself: What it binds is not known.

PCR primers comprised 60 Vbeta and 13 Jbeta primers. Only in-frame clones appear in the TCRdb table, and some are missing; sequencing was by immunoSEQ multiplex PCR. The sample lists 45,000 to 65,000 clones; about 80% were seen once. Sequenced sample: PBMCs. This TCR was recovered from a woman aged 40 to 50 in good health and CMV-seropositive. This chain uses TRBV9 with TRBJ1-4; D possibly corresponds to TRBD1 (5 bases). CDR3 amino acids: CASSPGGVNEKLFF. CDR3 DNA: TGTGCCAGCAGCCCCGGGGGAGTTAATGAAAAACTGTTTTTT.